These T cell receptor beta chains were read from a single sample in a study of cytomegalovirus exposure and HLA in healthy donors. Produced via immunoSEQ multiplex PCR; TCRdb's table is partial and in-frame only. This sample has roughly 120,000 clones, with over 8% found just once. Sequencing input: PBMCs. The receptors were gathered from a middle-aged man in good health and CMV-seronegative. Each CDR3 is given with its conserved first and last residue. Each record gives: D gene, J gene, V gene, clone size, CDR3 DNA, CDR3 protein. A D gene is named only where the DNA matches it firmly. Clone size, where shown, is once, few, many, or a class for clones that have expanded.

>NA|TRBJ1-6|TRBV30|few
TGTGCCTGGAGTGACAGGGTTCGGAATTCACCCCTCCACTTT
CAWSDRVRNSPLHF
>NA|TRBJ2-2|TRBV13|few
TGTGCCAGCAGCTCACCCGACTCCGGGGAGCTGTTTTTT
CASSSPDSGELFF
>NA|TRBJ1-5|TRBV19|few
TGTGCCAGTAGCGTAGGGGGTGGCAATCAGCCCCAGCATTTT
CASSVGGGNQPQHF
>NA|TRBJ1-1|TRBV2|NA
TGTGCCATTAGAGGGAGGAACACTGAAGCTTTCTTT
CAIRGRNTEAFF
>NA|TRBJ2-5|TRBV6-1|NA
TGTGCCAGCATTCCCCAAAGGGGTGGGCGAGAGACCCAGTACTTC
CASIPQRGGRETQYF
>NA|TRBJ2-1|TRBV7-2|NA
TGTGCCAGCAACTGGGGCGCGGTGAATGAGCAGTTCTTC
CASNWGAVNEQFF
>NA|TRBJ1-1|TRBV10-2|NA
TGCGCCACCAACCTAGGGGTTTTCAACACTGAAGCTTTCTTT
CATNLGVFNTEAFF
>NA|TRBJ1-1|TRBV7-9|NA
TGTGCCAGCAGTCCCGACCGGTACATCGGGGACACTGAAGCTTTCTTT
CASSPDRYIGDTEAFF
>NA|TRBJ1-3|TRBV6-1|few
TGTGCCAGCAGTGAAGGTTCGGTCCGCGGAAACACCATATATTTT
CASSEGSVRGNTIYF
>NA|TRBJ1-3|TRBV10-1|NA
TGCGCCAGCAGTGACCGAGGAGGGGATGGAAACACCATATATTTT
CASSDRGGDGNTIYF
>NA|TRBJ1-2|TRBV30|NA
TGTGGTATTTATGGCTACACCTTC
CGIYGYTF
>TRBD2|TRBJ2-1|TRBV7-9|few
TGTGCCAGCAGCTACATAGCGGGGGGCATCAATGAGCAGTTCTTC
CASSYIAGGINEQFF
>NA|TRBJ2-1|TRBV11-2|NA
TGTGCCAGCAGCTTAGGGGACATCTCCTACAATGAGCAGTTCTTC
CASSLGDISYNEQFF
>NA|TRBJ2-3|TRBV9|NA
TGTGCCAGCAGCGTAGGGAATACCCCTCGACTAGCAGATACGCAGTATTTT
CASSVGNTPRLADTQYF
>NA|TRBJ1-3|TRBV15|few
TGTGCCACCAGCAGAGAAAGCCGCTCTGGAAACACCATATATTTT
CATSRESRSGNTIYF
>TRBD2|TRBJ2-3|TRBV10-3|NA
TGTGCCATCAGTGAGGCGGGGGAGCATACGCAGTATTTT
CAISEAGEHTQYF
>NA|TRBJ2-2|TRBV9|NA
TGTGCCAGCAGCGTAGGGGTTAACAGGGACACCGGGGAGCTGTTTTTT
CASSVGVNRDTGELFF
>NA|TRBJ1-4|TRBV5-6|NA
TGTGCCAGCAGCCTGGACGGGGGGAATGAAAAACTGTTTTTT
CASSLDGGNEKLFF
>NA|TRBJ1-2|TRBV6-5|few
TGTGCCAGCAGTTCCCCAAACTATGGCTACACCTTC
CASSSPNYGYTF
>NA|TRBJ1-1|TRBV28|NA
TGTGCCACCTTGGGGGGGAGTGGGGAAGCTTTCTTT
CATLGGSGEAFF
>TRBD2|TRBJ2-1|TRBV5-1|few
TGCGCCAGCAGCTTGGCGACTAGCGGGGGCGACTCCTACAATGAGCAGTTCTTC
CASSLATSGGDSYNEQFF
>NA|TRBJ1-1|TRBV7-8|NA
TGTGCCAGCAGCTTATGGGGGGTTAGCGTAGCTTTCTTT
CASSLWGVSVAFF
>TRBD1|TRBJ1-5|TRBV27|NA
TGTGCCAGCAGTCCGACAGGGCGCAATCAGCCCCAGCATTTT
CASSPTGRNQPQHF
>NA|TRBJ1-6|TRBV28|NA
TGTGCCGTCGGGGCCCTCCACTTT
CAVGALHF
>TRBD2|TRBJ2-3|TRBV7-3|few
TGTGCCAGCAGCCGCCAGCGGGGAGCAGATACGCAGTATTTT
CASSRQRGADTQYF
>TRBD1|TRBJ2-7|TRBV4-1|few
TGCGCCAGCAGCCGTCAGGGACAGTCCTACGAGCAGTACTTC
CASSRQGQSYEQYF
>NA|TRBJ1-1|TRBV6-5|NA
TGTGCCAGCAGTTACTCCCGGACTTGGAACACTGGAGCTTTCTTT
CASSYSRTWNTGAFF
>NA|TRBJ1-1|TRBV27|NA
TGTGCCAGCGGTCCCGGGGGGGGGAACACTGAAGCTTTCTTT
CASGPGGGNTEAFF
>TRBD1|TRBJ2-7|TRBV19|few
TGTGCCAGTAGACTTTATGCCGGGACAGGGCCCTACGAGCAGTACTTC
CASRLYAGTGPYEQYF
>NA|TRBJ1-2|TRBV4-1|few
TGCGCCAGCAGTTCAGTAGACAATTTCTATGGCTACACCTTC
CASSSVDNFYGYTF
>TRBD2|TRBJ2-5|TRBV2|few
TGTGCCAGCAGTGGGACTAGCGGGGGGGCCGTAGAGACCCAGTACTTC
CASSGTSGGAVETQYF